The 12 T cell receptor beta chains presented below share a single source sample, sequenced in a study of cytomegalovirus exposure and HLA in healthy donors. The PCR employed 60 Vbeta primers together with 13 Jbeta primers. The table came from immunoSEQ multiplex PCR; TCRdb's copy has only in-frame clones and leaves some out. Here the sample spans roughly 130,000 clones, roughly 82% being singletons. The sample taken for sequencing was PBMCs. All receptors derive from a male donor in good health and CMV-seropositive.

Here the CDR3 reads CASSLSRRVGGLASTPTQYF. The CDR3 nucleotides read TGTGCCAGCAGTTTATCGAGGCGCGTCGGGGGACTAGCATCTACCCCTACGCAGTATTTT. V usage is TRBV27 and J usage is TRBJ2-3, with 9 bases that match TRBD2. CDR1 and CDR2 from the germline V gene are MNHEY and SMNVEV (reference sequence). Unmatched junction bases numbered 21, after V lost 0 bases and J lost 8 bases. The CDR3 extends over 20 amino acids.

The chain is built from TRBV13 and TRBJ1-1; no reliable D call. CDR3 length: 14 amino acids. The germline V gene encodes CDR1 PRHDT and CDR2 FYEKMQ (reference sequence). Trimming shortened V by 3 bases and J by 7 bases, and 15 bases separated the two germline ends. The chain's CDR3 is CASSFYPSIGEAFF. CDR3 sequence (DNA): TGTGCCAGCAGCTTCTATCCTTCAATCGGTGAAGCTTTCTTT.

CDR3 sequence reads: CAWRESGFETQYF. CDR3 sequence (DNA): TGTGCCTGGAGGGAATCGGGTTTTGAGACCCAGTACTTC. The chain uses TRBV30 and TRBJ2-5; unclear D gene. This CDR3 contains 13 residues. Germline V gives CDR1 GTSNPN, CDR2 SVGIG (reference sequence). Trimming removed 3 bases from V and 5 bases from J, with 13 bases in between.

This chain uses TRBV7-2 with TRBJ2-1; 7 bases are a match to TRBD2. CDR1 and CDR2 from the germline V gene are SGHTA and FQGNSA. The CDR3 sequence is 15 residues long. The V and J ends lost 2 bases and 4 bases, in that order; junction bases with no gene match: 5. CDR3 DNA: TGTGCCAGCAGCTTAAATGGGGAGGGGTACAATGAGCAGTTCTTC. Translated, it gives CASSLNGEGYNEQFF.

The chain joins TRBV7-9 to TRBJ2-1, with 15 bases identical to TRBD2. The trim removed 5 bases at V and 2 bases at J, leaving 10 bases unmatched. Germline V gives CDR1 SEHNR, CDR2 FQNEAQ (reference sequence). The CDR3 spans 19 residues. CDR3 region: CASSRRGGLAGGTYNEQFF. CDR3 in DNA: TGTGCCAGCAGCCGAAGGGGGGGACTAGCGGGAGGAACCTACAATGAGCAGTTCTTC.

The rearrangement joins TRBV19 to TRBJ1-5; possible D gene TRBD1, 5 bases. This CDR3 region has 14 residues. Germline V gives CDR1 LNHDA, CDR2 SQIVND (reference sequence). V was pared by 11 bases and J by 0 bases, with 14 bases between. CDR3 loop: CAHARGLSNQPQHF. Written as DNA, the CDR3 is TGTGCCCACGCGCGGGGACTTAGCAATCAGCCCCAGCATTTT.

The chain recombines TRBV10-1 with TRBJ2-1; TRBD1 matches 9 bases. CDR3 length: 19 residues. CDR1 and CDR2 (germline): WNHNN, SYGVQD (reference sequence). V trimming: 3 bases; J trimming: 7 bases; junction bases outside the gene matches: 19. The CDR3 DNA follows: TGCGCCAGCAGTGACTCGACGTTTACCACAGGGGGCAAAGGGAATGAGCAGTTCTTC. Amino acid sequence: CASSDSTFTTGGKGNEQFF.

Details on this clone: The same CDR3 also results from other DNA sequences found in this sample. CDR3 sequence reads: CASSQEVGGARYGYTF. CDR3 nucleotide sequence: TGTGCCAGCAGCCAAGAAGTCGGCGGGGCTCGCTACGGCTACACCTTC. V gene TRBV14 combines with J gene TRBJ1-2; D is possibly TRBD1 (5 bases). Germline V gene sequence: CDR1 SGHDN, CDR2 FVKESK. Trimming took off 0 bases at V and 8 bases at J, with 19 bases between the two ends. This CDR3 has 16 residues.

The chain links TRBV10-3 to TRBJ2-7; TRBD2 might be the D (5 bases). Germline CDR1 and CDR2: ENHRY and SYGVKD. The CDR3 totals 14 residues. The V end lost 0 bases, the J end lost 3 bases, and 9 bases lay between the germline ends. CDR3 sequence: CAISESAGGYEQYF. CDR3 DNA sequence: TGTGCCATCAGTGAGTCGGCCGGAGGCTACGAGCAGTACTTC.

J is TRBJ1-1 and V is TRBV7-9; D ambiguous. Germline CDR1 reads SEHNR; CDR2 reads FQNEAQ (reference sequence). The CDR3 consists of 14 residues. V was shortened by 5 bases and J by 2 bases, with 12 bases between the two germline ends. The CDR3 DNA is TGTGCCAGCAGCCCAGACATATTCAACACTGAAGCTTTCTTT. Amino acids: CASSPDIFNTEAFF.

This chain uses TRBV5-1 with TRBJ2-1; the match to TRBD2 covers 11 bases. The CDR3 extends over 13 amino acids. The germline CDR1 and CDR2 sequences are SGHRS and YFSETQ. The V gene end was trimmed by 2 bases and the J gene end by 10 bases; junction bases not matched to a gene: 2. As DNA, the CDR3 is TGCGCCAGCAGCTTCCGACTAGCGGGGGAGCAGTTCTTC. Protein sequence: CASSFRLAGEQFF.

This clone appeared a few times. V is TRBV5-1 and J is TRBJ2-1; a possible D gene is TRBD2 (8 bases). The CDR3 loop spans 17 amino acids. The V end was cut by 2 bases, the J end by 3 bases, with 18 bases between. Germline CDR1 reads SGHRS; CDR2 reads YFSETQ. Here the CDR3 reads CASSFRTGGGVYNEQFF. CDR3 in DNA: TGCGCCAGCAGCTTTAGAACGGGAGGGGGCGTCTACAATGAGCAGTTCTTC.